The next 9 T cell receptor beta chains were all read from a single sample in a study of immune evolution from preneoplasia to lung adenocarcinoma. Profiling relied on immunoSEQ multiplex PCR, and the TCRdb table lists in-frame clones only, not all of them. The sample has under 10,000 clones; roughly four fifths are singletons. The sequencing input was FFPE minimally invasive lung adenocarcinoma tissue. The receptors originated from an older person with lung adenocarcinoma.

This rearrangement joins TRBV9 to TRBJ2-5; a possible D gene is TRBD2 (6 bases). The V gene lost 0 bases and the J gene lost 3 bases, with 15 bases spanning the gap. This CDR3 comprises 16 residues. Germline assignment: CDR1 SGDLS and CDR2 YYNGEE. The CDR3, as DNA: TGTGCCAGCAGCGTAGATGCGGGGACGGGGAAAGAGACCCAGTACTTC. Its protein is CASSVDAGTGKETQYF. Variable domain in full (rest from reference TRBV9 and TRBJ2-5): DSGVTQTPKHLITATGQRVTLRCSPRSGDLSVYWYQQSLDQGLQFLIQYYNGEERAKGNILERFSAQQFPDLHSELNLSSLELGDSALYFCASSVDAGTGKETQYFGPGTRLLVL.

This clone is categorized as medium-sized (0.01 to 0.1%). The chain joins TRBV9 to TRBJ1-2; D gene uncertain. The germline CDR1 and CDR2 sequences are SGDLS and YYNGEE. The V end lost 4 bases, the J end lost 2 bases, and 12 bases lay between the germline ends. This CDR3 contains 14 residues. CDR3 amino acids: CASSPTSGNYGYTF. CDR3 nucleotides: TGTGCCAGCAGCCCGACATCCGGGAACTATGGCTACACCTTC.

The chain has TRBV9 and TRBJ2-1; D not resolved. V lost 4 bases and J 6 bases, leaving 20 bases between the germline ends. The CDR3 has 16 residues. CDR1 SGDLS and CDR2 YYNGEE come from the germline V gene. In DNA form, the CDR3 reads TGTGCCAGCAGCTCCCGCCCCATGGATGCATCCAATGAGCAGTTCTTC. It yields the protein CASSSRPMDASNEQFF.

The chain joins TRBV2 to TRBJ2-3, with D possibly TRBD2 on 5 matching bases. Germline lookup yields CDR1 SNHLY and CDR2 FYNNEI. The CDR3 spans 17 residues. Between the trimmed V and J ends, which lost 5 bases and 2 bases, there was a span of 20 bases. As DNA, the CDR3 is TGTGCCAGCAGTCCGAACGGACTCGCGGCATTCACAGATACGCAGTATTTT. This translates into CASSPNGLAAFTDTQYF.

V and J are TRBV11-2 and TRBJ2-5; either TRBD1 or TRBD2 may fit D (5 bases each). V was clipped by 5 bases and J by 1 base, with 11 bases between them. Per the germline V gene, CDR1 is SGHAT and CDR2 is FQNNGV. This CDR3 spans 14 amino acids. For the CDR3, the DNA is TGTGCCAGCAGCCCGAGGGGTCCCCAAGAGACCCAGTACTTC. Protein: CASSPRGPQETQYF.

This chain connects TRBV5-1 to TRBJ1-1; no firm D call. Germline CDR1 is SGHRS and CDR2 is YFSETQ. The CDR3 runs 14 residues. V gave up 0 bases and J gave up 10 bases, with 16 bases separating them. The CDR3 DNA reads as TGCGCCAGCAGCTTGGGACTAGGGTGGATTTCAGCTTTCTTT. Residues: CASSLGLGWISAFF.

The chain combines TRBV4-2 with TRBJ2-5; D unclear. This CDR3 spans 16 amino acids. Germline V gene data show CDR1 as LGHNA and CDR2 as YNFKEQ. V shed 0 bases and J shed 5 bases, with 16 bases lying between them. This CDR3 is CASSQDGHSKGETQYF. The CDR3 DNA is TGTGCCAGCAGCCAAGATGGTCACAGTAAAGGGGAGACCCAGTACTTC.

The chain carries TRBV5-5 and TRBJ1-1; tentatively, D is TRBD1 (5 bases). Trimming left V 7 bases short and J 3 bases short, with 13 bases between. Germline lookup yields CDR1 SGHKS and CDR2 YYEKEE (reference sequence). The CDR3 extends over 13 amino acids. As DNA, the CDR3 is TGTGCCAGCTACCTGGGGCTGGACACTGAAGCTTTCTTT. Residues: CASYLGLDTEAFF.

This chain uses TRBV5-1 with TRBJ1-1; 8 bases align to TRBD1. The CDR3 has 15 residues. The V and J ends lost 7 bases and 1 base, in that order; junction bases with no gene match: 9. The germline V gene has CDR1 SGHRS and CDR2 YFSETQ. The CDR3 DNA reads TGCGCCAGCGGGACCGATACAGGGGGGAACACTGAAGCTTTCTTT. Protein sequence: CASGTDTGGNTEAFF.